A single sample gave rise to the 5 T cell receptor beta chains below, sequenced in a study of blood T cell repertoires in COVID-19. Using immunoSEQ multiplex PCR, the repertoire was profiled, and TCRdb retains in-frame clones only, with some absent. The sample shows 140,000 to 150,000 clones, 75% to 90% of them seen only once. The sequenced sample was peripheral blood. The receptors derive from a woman aged 45-65 years with acute or convalescent COVID-19.

The chain uses TRBV7-9 and TRBJ2-5; D is ambiguous. The CDR3 consists of 13 residues. V gave up 4 bases and J gave up 4 bases, with 10 bases separating them. The V gene's germline CDR1 is SEHNR and CDR2 FQNEAQ (reference sequence). DNA for the CDR3: TGTGCCAGCAGCTCCGAACTATCAGAGACCCAGTACTTC. This gives the protein CASSSELSETQYF.

The V call is TRBV10-1, the J call TRBJ2-5; D unresolved. The CDR3 length is 15 residues. V was trimmed by 0 bases and J by 4 bases, leaving 12 bases between them. Germline assignment: CDR1 WNHNN and CDR2 SYGVQD (reference sequence). The chain's CDR3 is CASSESGDPPETQYF. The CDR3, as DNA: TGCGCCAGCAGTGAGTCCGGAGATCCGCCAGAGACCCAGTACTTC.

The V gene is TRBV7-3, the J gene TRBJ1-4, with 8 bases lining up with TRBD1. CDR1 is SGHTA, CDR2 FQGTGA, per germline. Trimming removed 5 bases from V and 5 bases from J; junction bases left unmatched: 4. The CDR3 has 14 residues. CDR3 in amino acids: CASSQGQANEKLFF. The CDR3 nucleotides are TGTGCCAGCAGCCAGGGACAGGCGAATGAAAAACTGTTTTTT.

The chain is built from TRBV11-2 and TRBJ2-3; possible D gene TRBD1, 5 bases. This CDR3 comprises 13 residues. Trimming shortened V by 6 bases and J by 0 bases, and 7 bases separated the two germline ends. Germline CDR1 is SGHAT and CDR2 is FQNNGV. CDR3 DNA sequence: TGTGCCAGCAGTAGGGGTAGCACAGATACGCAGTATTTT. Translation gives CASSRGSTDTQYF.

This clone was seen only a few times. The V gene is TRBV3-1 (or the pseudogene TRBV3-2), the J gene TRBJ1-1; D call uncertain. Germline CDR1 and CDR2: LGHDT and YNNKEL (reference sequence). This CDR3 has 13 amino acids. V was cut by 0 bases and J by 1 base, with 3 bases left in between. CDR3 sequence (DNA): TGTGCCAGCAGCCAAGAACAGAACACTGAAGCTTTCTTT. Encoded protein: CASSQEQNTEAFF.